This T cell receptor beta chain was identified during a study of cytomegalovirus exposure and HLA in healthy donors. This CDR3 comprises 13 residues. Germline V lookup: CDR1 SGHRS, CDR2 YFSETQ. Trimming at V came to 5 bases and at J to 2 bases, leaving 4 bases not matched to a gene. This clone was counted a few times. PCR amplification relied on 60 Vbeta primers (plus 13 Jbeta primers). Using immunoSEQ multiplex PCR, the repertoire was profiled, and TCRdb retains in-frame clones only, with some absent. Of about 190,000 clones listed, over 60% are singletons. The material sequenced was PBMCs. V gene TRBV5-1 combines with J gene TRBJ2-7, with TRBD1 matching 7 bases. The receptor was isolated from a woman in her 40s in good health and CMV-seronegative. CDR3 DNA: TGCGCCAGCAGTTATGACAGGGCCTACGAGCAGTACTTC. Translation gives CASSYDRAYEQYF.